This TCR beta chain was documented in a study of blood T cell repertoires in COVID-19. About the study: The analysed material was cDNA or gDNA that came from T cells, B-cell-depleted T cells, or PBMCs.

Produced via immunoSEQ multiplex PCR; TCRdb's table is partial and in-frame only. The profile shows tens of thousands of clones, approximately 89% of them singletons. Germline V lookup: CDR1 SGHRS, CDR2 YFSETQ. Unmatched junction bases numbered 1, after V lost 2 bases and J lost 3 bases. The CDR3 runs 14 residues. J is TRBJ2-3 and V is TRBV5-1, with TRBD1 matching 9 bases. Sequencing input: peripheral blood. This clonotype originated in a human donor with acute or convalescent COVID-19. The donor label of this sample is uncertain. The CDR3 sequence is CASSFGQGTDTQYF. DNA for the CDR3: TGCGCCAGCAGCTTTGGACAGGGGACAGATACGCAGTATTTT.